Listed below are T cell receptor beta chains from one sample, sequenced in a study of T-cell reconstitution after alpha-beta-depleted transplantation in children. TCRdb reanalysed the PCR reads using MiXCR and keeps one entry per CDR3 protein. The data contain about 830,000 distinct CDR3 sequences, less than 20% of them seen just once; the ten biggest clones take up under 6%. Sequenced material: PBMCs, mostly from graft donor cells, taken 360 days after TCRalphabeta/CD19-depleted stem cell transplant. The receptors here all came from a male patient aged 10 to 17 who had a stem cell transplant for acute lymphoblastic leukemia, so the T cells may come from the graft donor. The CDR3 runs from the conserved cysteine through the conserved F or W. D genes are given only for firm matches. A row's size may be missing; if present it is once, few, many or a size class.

TGTGCCAGCAGCTCGGGACTAGCGGGGTACGAGCAGTACTTC	CASSSGLAGYEQYF	TRBD2	many	TRBJ2-7	TRBV5-1
TGCGCCAGCAGCAGAAAGGACAATGAGCAGTTCTTC	CASSRKDNEQFF	NA	NA	TRBJ2-1	TRBV5-1
TGTGCCAGCAGCGTAGGGGAGCCGCGGTGGGGCTACACCTTC	CASSVGEPRWGYTF	NA	few	TRBJ1-2	TRBV9
TGTGCCAGCAGGCAGGAGTGGGAGACCCAGTACTTC	CASRQEWETQYF	NA	NA	TRBJ2-5	TRBV6-1
TGTGCCACCAGGACTAGCGGGTACAATGAGCAGTTCTTC	CATRTSGYNEQFF	TRBD2	many	TRBJ2-1	TRBV10-3
TGTGCCAGCAGTTTTACAGCTGACGGAAGATATCAGCCCCAGCTTTTT	CASSFTADGRYQPQLF	NA	once	TRBJ1-5	TRBV28
TGTGCCACCAGCAGAGATGGGTCCGGGACAGAGTTCTTC	CATSRDGSGTEFF	TRBD1	few	TRBJ2-1	TRBV15
TGCGCCAGCAGCTCAACGTCCGGGACAGGGATCGGCTACACCTTC	CASSSTSGTGIGYTF	TRBD1	NA	TRBJ1-2	TRBV5-1
TGTGCCAGCTCACCCCAGTCCCCAGATACGCAGTATTTT	CASSPQSPDTQYF	NA	once	TRBJ2-3	TRBV18
TGTGCCAGCAGGGGGACAGGGGGAGGGCAGCCCCAGCATTTT	CASRGTGGGQPQHF	TRBD1	NA	TRBJ1-5	TRBV6-1
TGTGCCAGCAGCTTCGGGGACGGCAGCACAGATACGCAGTATTTT	CASSFGDGSTDTQYF	NA	NA	TRBJ2-3	TRBV5-5